This T cell receptor (beta chain) emerged from a study of blood T cell repertoires in COVID-19. On the study more broadly: The samples span acute and convalescent COVID-19 from the United States, Italy and Spain. The analysed material was cDNA or gDNA that came from T cells, B-cell-depleted T cells, or PBMCs.

Authors' data handling: Reference gene primers were amplified, and this amplification served to estimate nucleated cell counts. The method was immunoSEQ multiplex PCR; TCRdb's version includes in-frame clones alone and lacks a portion of them. The V and J calls and clone size were taken over from that table, and D and trimming were inferred from the DNA. The sample records about 130,000 clones, around four fifths being singletons. Germline V gene data show CDR1 as MNHEY and CDR2 as SVGAGI. The CDR3 contains 16 residues. V shed 4 bases, J shed 5 bases, and the junction held 8 bases outside the gene matches. Note on this clone: Other DNA sequences in the same sample also yield this CDR3.

Material: peripheral blood. The chain recombines TRBV6-5 with TRBJ1-3; 10 bases are a match to TRBD1. The source of this sequence is a man between 60 and 75 years old with acute or convalescent COVID-19. The CDR3 is CASSFGDRGRRNTIYF. The CDR3 DNA follows: TGTGCCAGCAGTTTTGGAGACAGGGGGCGGAGAAACACCATATATTTT.